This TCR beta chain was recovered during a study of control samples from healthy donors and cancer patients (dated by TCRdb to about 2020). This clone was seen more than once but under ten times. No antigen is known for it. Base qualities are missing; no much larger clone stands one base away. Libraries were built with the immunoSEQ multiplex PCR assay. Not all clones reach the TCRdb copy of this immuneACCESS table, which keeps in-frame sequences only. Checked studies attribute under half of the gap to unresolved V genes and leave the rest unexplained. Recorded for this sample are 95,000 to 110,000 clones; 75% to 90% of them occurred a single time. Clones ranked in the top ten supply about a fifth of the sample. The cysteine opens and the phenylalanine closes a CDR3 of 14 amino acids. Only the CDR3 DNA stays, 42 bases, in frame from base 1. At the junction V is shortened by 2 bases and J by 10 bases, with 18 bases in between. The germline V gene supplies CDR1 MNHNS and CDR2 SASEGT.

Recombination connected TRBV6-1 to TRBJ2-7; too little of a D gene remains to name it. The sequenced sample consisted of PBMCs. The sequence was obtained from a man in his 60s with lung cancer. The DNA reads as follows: TGTGCCAGCAGTGAATTTAGGACGGGTCCGTACCAGTACTTC. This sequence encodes CASSEFRTGPYQYF.